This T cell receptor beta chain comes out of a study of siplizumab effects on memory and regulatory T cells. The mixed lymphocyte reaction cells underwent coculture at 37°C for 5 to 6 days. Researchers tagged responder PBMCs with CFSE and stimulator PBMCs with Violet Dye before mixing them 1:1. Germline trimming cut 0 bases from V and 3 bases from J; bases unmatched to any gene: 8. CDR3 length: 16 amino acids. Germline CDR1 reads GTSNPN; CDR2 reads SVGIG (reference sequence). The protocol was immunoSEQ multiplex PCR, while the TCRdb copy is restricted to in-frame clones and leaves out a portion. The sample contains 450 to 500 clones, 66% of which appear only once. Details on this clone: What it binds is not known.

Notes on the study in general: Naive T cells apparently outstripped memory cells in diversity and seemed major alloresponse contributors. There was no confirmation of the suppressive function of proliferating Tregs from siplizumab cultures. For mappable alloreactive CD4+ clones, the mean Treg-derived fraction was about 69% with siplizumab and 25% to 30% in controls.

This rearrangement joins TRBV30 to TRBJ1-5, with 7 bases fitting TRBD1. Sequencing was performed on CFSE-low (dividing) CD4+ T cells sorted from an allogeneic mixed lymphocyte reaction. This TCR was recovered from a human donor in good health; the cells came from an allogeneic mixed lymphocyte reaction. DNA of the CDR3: TGTGCCTGGAGTGTTGGGCGCAGGGGGGTCAATCAGCCCCAGCATTTT. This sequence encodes CAWSVGRRGVNQPQHF.